The entry below gives a single T cell receptor (beta chain) sequence along with its context. Its specificity is not known. Use of 60 Vbeta and 13 Jbeta primers characterized the PCR. Data came from immunoSEQ multiplex PCR; TCRdb stores just in-frame clones and leaves some out. The sample has hundreds of thousands of clones, about two thirds seen once. The source of the sample is a study of cytomegalovirus exposure and HLA in healthy donors. Study summary: Most genotyped donors, about four fifths of around 370, had Caucasian-associated genetic ancestry. Overall study results and limits: A later analysis showed TCR association rates differing by HLA locus, peaking at DRB1 and lowest at HLA-C. Per published accounts, TCR beta sequences correctly predicted the HLA-A and HLA-B alleles of most subjects. A prior analysis recorded that most TCR beta V segments were productive about 90% or about 30% of the time.

The CDR3 is 15 residues long. V was pared by 1 base and J by 3 bases, with 11 bases between. CDR1 SGHAT and CDR2 FQNNGV come from the germline V gene. The gene calls are TRBV11-2 and TRBJ2-3; D is possibly TRBD2 (6 bases). Sequencing used PBMCs. The sequence was obtained from a man aged 35-49 years in good health and CMV-seropositive. CDR3 residues: CASSLGGARTDTQYF. In DNA, the CDR3 is TGTGCCAGCAGCTTAGGCGGGGCTCGGACAGATACGCAGTATTTT.